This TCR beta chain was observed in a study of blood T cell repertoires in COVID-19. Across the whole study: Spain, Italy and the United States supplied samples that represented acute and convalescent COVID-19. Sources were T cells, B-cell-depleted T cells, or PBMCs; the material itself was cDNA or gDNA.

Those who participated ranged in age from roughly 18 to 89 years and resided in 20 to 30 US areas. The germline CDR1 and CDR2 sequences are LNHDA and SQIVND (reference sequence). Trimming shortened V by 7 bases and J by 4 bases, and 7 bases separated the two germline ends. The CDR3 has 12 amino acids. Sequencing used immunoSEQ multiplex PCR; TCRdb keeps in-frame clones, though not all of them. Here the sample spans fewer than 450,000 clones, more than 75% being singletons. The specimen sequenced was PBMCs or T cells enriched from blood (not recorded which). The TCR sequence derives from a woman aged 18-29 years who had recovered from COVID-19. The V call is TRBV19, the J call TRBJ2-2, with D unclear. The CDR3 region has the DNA TGTGCCAGTACAAACGGCACCGGGGAGCTGTTTTTT. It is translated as CASTNGTGELFF. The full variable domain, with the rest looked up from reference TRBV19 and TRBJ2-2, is DGGITQSPKYLFRKEGQNVTLSCEQNLNHDAMYWYRQDPGQGLRLIYYSQIVNDFQKGDIAEGYSVSREKKESFPLTVTSAQKNPTAFYLCASTNGTGELFFGEGSRLTVL.